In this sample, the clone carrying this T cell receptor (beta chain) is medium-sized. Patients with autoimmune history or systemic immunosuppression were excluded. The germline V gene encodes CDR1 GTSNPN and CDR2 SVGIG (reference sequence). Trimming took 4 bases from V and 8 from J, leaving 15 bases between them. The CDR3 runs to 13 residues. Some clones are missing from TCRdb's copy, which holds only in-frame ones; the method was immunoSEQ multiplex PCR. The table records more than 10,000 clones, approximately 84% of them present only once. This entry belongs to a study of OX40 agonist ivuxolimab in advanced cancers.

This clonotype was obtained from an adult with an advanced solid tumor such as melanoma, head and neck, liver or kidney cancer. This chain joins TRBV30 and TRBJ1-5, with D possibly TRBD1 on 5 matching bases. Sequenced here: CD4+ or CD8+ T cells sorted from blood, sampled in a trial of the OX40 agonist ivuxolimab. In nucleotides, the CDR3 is TGTGCCTGGAATTACGGGGGGGGTGAGCCCCAGCATTTT. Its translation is CAWNYGGGEPQHF. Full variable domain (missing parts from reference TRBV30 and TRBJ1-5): SQTIHQWPATLVQPVGSPLSLECTVEGTSNPNLYWYRQAAGRGLQLLFYSVGIGQISSEVPQNLSASRPQDRQFILSSKKLLLSDSGFYLCAWNYGGGEPQHFGDGTRLSIL.